A single T cell receptor beta chain is shown here with its context. This specimen belongs to a study of T cells in localized non-small cell lung cancer. Measured with immunoSEQ multiplex PCR; TCRdb has only the in-frame clones, and not every one. The repertoire holds 2,500 to 3,000 clones, with roughly 29% as singletons. The CDR3 loop spans 16 amino acids. Germline assignment: CDR1 GTSNPN and CDR2 SVGIG (reference sequence). With 4 bases removed from V and 5 bases from J, the gap between germline ends came to 20 bases. This TCR was sampled from a female donor over 55 with stage I lung adenocarcinoma. The chain recombines TRBV30 with TRBJ2-2; maybe TRBD2 (6 bases). Here the sequenced sample was lung tumor tissue, taken before any cancer treatment. The CDR3 is CAWTPRGRDLTGELFF. The CDR3 DNA reads as TGTGCCTGGACCCCCCGAGGGCGGGATCTAACCGGGGAGCTGTTTTTT.